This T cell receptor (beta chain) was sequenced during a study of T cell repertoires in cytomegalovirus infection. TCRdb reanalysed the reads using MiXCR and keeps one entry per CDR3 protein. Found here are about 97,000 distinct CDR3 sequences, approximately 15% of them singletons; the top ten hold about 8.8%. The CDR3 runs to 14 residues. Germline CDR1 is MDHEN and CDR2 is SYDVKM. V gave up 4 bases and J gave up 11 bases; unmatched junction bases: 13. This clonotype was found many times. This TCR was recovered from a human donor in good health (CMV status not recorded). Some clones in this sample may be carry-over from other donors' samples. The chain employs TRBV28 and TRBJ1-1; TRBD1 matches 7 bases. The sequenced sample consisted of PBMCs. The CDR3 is CASSSSRQGGSAFF. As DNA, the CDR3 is TGTGCCAGCAGTTCCTCCCGACAGGGCGGGTCGGCTTTCTTT.